The 4 T cell receptor beta chains presented below share a single source sample, sequenced in a study of blood T cell repertoires in COVID-19. Measured with immunoSEQ multiplex PCR; TCRdb has only the in-frame clones, and not every one. The table has 53,000 or so clones, 75% to 80% seen once. Sequencing was done on a sample of peripheral blood. Receptors originate from a man between 65 and 85 years old with active or convalescent COVID-19.

The count of this clone is one. This sequence joins TRBV12-5 and TRBJ1-5; D not resolved. V dropped 9 bases and J dropped 0 bases, with 12 bases sitting between them. CDR3 length: 14 amino acids. CDR1 is LGHNT, CDR2 FRNRAP, per germline. The CDR3 bases are TGTGCTAGGGTATCGGTGAATAGCAATCAGCCCCAGCATTTT. Translating gives CARVSVNSNQPQHF.

The CDR3 loop reads CASSLAGLAGLETQYF. CDR3 nucleotides: TGCGCCAGCAGCCTCGCGGGACTAGCGGGGTTGGAGACCCAGTACTTC. V and J are TRBV5-1 and TRBJ2-5, with TRBD2 matching 13 bases. After removal of 4 bases from V and 5 bases from J, the junction contained 8 bases not matched to a gene. From germline, CDR1 is SGHRS and CDR2 YFSETQ. This CDR3 spans 16 amino acids.

This clone was seen more than once but under ten times. This chain uses TRBV7-2 with TRBJ2-1, with D possibly matching TRBD2 (5 bases). The V and J ends lost 5 bases and 6 bases respectively, with 14 bases between them. CDR1 and CDR2 from the germline V gene are SGHTA and FQGNSA. This CDR3 has 14 residues. The CDR3 reads CASSPNGVSNEQFF. For the CDR3, the DNA is TGTGCCAGCAGCCCCAACGGGGTTAGCAATGAGCAGTTCTTC.

The chain employs TRBV18 and TRBJ1-1; D gene uncertain. CDR1 and CDR2 from the germline V gene are KGHSH and LQKENI. This CDR3 contains 15 residues. V lost 3 bases and J lost 0, with 11 bases in between. The CDR3 loop is CASSPESGMNTEAFF. DNA for the CDR3: TGTGCCAGCTCACCTGAATCGGGAATGAACACTGAAGCTTTCTTT. Drawing the rest from reference TRBV18 and TRBJ1-1, the complete variable domain is NAGVMQNPRHLVRRRGQEARLRCSPMKGHSHVYWYRQLPEEGLKFMVYLQKENIIDESGMPKERFSAEFPKEGPSILRIQQVVRGDSAAYFCASSPESGMNTEAFFGQGTRLTVV.